This TCR beta chain was found in a study of naive and memory T cell subsets. Treatment noted: skin biopsy from PPD injection site in Mantoux-positive individual. A UMI-containing oligonucleotide was joined by 3' ligation to the TCR cDNA template. The germline gives CDR1 SGHRS, CDR2 YFSETQ. CDR3 length: 14 amino acids. This clonotype appeared many times. One end of the junction varies from germline; a read error may be responsible. The SP2 primer and nested alpha and beta constant region primers amplified ligated cDNA in four rounds. TCRdb re-called the UMI-ligation and nested PCR reads through MiXCR, storing one row per CDR3 protein. The data hold 14,000 or so distinct CDR3 sequences, with less than 5.5% observed a single time.

The specimen was skin, collected from a tuberculin skin test site. V usage is TRBV5-1 and J usage is TRBJ1-1; D may be TRBD1 (5 bases). The receptor's source is an adult in good health. The CDR3 here is CASTSGSLNTEAFF. The CDR3 DNA reads TGCGCCAGCACATCAGGGTCCCTGAACACGGAAGCTTTCTTT.